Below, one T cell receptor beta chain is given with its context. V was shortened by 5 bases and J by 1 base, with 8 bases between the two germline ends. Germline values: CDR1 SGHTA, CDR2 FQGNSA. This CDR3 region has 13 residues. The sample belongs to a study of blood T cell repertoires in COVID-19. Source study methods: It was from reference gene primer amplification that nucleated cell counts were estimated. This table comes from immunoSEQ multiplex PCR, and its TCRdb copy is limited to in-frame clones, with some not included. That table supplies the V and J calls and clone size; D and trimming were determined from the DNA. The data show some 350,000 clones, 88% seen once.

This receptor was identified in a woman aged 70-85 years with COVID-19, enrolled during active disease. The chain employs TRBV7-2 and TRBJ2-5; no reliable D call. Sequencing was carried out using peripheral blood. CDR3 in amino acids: CASSPSGQETQYF. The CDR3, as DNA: TGTGCCAGCAGCCCCAGTGGCCAAGAGACCCAGTACTTC.